The rows below give T cell receptor beta chains drawn from one sample of a study of T cell repertoires and Cas9 in healthy adults. Clones were sequenced by immunoSEQ multiplex PCR, and TCRdb holds only the in-frame ones, with some missing. The sample carries about 22,000 clones, under 95% recorded once. Sequenced: CD4+ effector T cells (CD127+, CD25-, CD137-, CD154-) from PBMCs; culture status not recorded. These receptors were taken from a human donor in good health. The CDR3 runs from the conserved cysteine through the conserved F or W. A D gene is named only where the DNA matches it firmly. Where a row states a size, it is once, few, many or the class of an expanded clone; other rows omit it.

TRBJ2-1	once	TRBV4-2	TRBD2	TGTGCCAGCAGCCAAGAGGCGGGGGAATACAATGAGCAGTTCTTC	CASSQEAGEYNEQFF
TRBJ2-3	.	TRBV15	TRBD1	TGTGCCACCAGCAGACGAGGACAGGGGGCAGATACGCAGTATTTT	CATSRRGQGADTQYF
TRBJ2-3	.	TRBV19	TRBD1	TGTGCCAGTAGTTTGGGACAGCACCCTAGCACAGATACGCAGTATTTT	CASSLGQHPSTDTQYF
TRBJ2-7	.	TRBV2	.	TGTGCCAGCAGTGAAATCCCGGACAGCTCCTACGAGCAGTACTTC	CASSEIPDSSYEQYF
TRBJ2-7	.	TRBV9	.	TGTGCCAGCAGCGTAGACCAGGGTCGCTACGAGCAGTACTTC	CASSVDQGRYEQYF
TRBJ1-5	once	TRBV19	.	TGTGCCAGTAGTTTACCCAGTGGCAATCAGCCCCAGCATTTT	CASSLPSGNQPQHF
TRBJ2-7	.	TRBV5-6	.	TGTGCCAGCAGCAACCGGGTAGTCTCCCCCTACGAGCAGTACTTC	CASSNRVVSPYEQYF
TRBJ1-2	.	TRBV28	.	TGTGCCAGCAGTCCCCAATATGGCTACACCTTC	CASSPQYGYTF
TRBJ1-2	.	TRBV5-4	TRBD1	TGTGCCAGCAGTCTACAGGGGGCTCGAGGCTACACCTTC	CASSLQGARGYTF
TRBJ1-2	.	TRBV21-1	.	TGTGCCAGCAGCCCTGGGGACAGGGGAGGAAGGTATGGCTACACCTTC	CASSPGDRGGRYGYTF
TRBJ2-2	.	TRBV4-1	.	TGCGCCAGCAGCCAACCCCTCCAAACCGGGGAGCTGTTTTTT	CASSQPLQTGELFF
TRBJ1-5	once	TRBV28	.	TGTGCCAGCAGCACAGGGTTGGGGCCCCAGCATTTT	CASSTGLGPQHF
TRBJ1-2	.	TRBV27	.	TGTGCCAGCAGTTTTTCCGAGACGGGGTATGGCTACACCTTC	CASSFSETGYGYTF
TRBJ2-6	.	TRBV2	.	TGTGCCAGCAGTGAAGCGCTTCGAGGGACTGGGGCCAACGTCCTGACTTTC	CASSEALRGTGANVLTF
TRBJ1-2	.	TRBV27	.	TGTGCCAGCAGTTTAAGGTCAGGGAATACCTATGGCTACACCTTC	CASSLRSGNTYGYTF
TRBJ1-1	.	TRBV27	.	TGTGCCAGCAGTTTATTAACAGGGAACACTGAAGCTTTCTTT	CASSLLTGNTEAFF
TRBJ1-5	.	TRBV12-2	.	TGTGCAAGTCGCTTAGCTATGGGACAGGGGGCCGGCAATCAGCCCCAGCATTTT	CASRLAMGQGAGNQPQHF
TRBJ2-1	.	TRBV7-6	TRBD1	TGTGCCAGCAGTACCGGGACAGGGAAGGGGAATGAGCAGTTCTTC	CASSTGTGKGNEQFF
TRBJ1-6	.	TRBV15	.	TGTGCCACCAGCAGAGACCGGGCCAATTCACCCCTCCACTTT	CATSRDRANSPLHF
TRBJ1-1	.	TRBV6-5	.	TGTGCCAGTGGGGCGGGGGGATCGGCTTTCTTT	CASGAGGSAFF
TRBJ1-1	.	TRBV5-5	TRBD1	TGTGCCAGCAGCTCACAGACAGGGGGGACGACTGAAGCTTTCTTT	CASSSQTGGTTEAFF
TRBJ2-2	.	TRBV11-2	TRBD2	TGTGCCAGCAGCTTAGGGGAGGGGACCGGGGAGCTGTTTTTT	CASSLGEGTGELFF
TRBJ1-2	.	TRBV28	TRBD1	TGTGCCAGCAGCACTCCGACAGGGACCTATGGCTACACCTTC	CASSTPTGTYGYTF